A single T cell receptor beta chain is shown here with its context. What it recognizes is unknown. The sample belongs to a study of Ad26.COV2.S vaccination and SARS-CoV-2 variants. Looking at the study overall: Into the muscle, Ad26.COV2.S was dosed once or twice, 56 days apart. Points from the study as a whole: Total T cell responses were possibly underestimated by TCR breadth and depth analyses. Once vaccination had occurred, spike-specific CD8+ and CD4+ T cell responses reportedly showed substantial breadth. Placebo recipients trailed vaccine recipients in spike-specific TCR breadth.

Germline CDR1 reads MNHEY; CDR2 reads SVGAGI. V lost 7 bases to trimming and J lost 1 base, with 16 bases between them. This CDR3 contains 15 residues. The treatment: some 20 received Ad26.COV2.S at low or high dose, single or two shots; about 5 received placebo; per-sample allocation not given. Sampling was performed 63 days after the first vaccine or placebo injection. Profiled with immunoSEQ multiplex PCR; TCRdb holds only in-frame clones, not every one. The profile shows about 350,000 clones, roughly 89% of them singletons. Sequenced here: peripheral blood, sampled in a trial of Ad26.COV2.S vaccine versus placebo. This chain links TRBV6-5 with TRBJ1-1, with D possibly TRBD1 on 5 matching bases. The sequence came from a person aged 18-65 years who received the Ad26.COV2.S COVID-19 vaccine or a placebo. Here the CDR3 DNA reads TGTGCCAGCACGGGGGGACGGCCTTCGAACACTGAAGCTTTCTTT. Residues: CASTGGRPSNTEAFF.